The 30 T cell receptor beta chains below all came from one sample that was sequenced in a study of response to subunit inactivated influenza vaccine. TCRdb recomputed calls from the RT-PCR reads with MiXCR, one row per CDR3 protein. This sample has about 780,000 distinct CDR3 sequences, with less than 20% found just once. The sequenced sample was PBMCs from blood, obtained less than 6 days after vaccination. The receptors come from a man in his forties or fifties who received an inactivated influenza vaccine.

This clonotype was detected a few times. The chain combines TRBV4-2 with TRBJ1-1, with D possibly being TRBD1 (5 bases). Germline V gives CDR1 LGHNA, CDR2 YNFKEQ. Trimming removed 1 base from V and 10 bases from J, with 16 bases in between. This CDR3 region has 14 residues. The CDR3 DNA follows: TGTGCCAGCAGCCAAGGTCTGACAGAGGGTTTAGCTTTCTTT. It encodes CASSQGLTEGLAFF.

The chain couples TRBV15 to TRBJ2-3; D possibly uses TRBD1 or TRBD2 (5 bases each). The CDR3 length is 13 residues. The V end lost 4 bases, the J end lost 8 bases, and 13 bases lay between the germline ends. Germline CDR1 and CDR2: LNHNV and YYDKDF (reference sequence). Here the CDR3 reads CATSNNGAGTQYF. Written as DNA, the CDR3 is TGTGCCACCAGCAATAACGGGGCGGGTACGCAGTATTTT.

A few counts support this clonotype. The genes are TRBV6-2 or TRBV6-3 and TRBJ1-5; 10 bases agree with TRBD1. Per germline, CDR1 MNHEY and CDR2 SVGEGT. Trimming cost V 2 bases and J 4 bases; bases outside gene matches: 8. The CDR3 extends over 17 amino acids. The CDR3 protein is CASSYLKGQGQNQPQHF. In nucleotides, the CDR3 is TGTGCCAGCAGTTACCTTAAGGGACAGGGGCAAAATCAGCCCCAGCATTTT.

This clonotype was seen repeatedly, ten times or more. The chain recombines TRBV29-1 with TRBJ2-3, with TRBD2 as a possible D gene (5 bases). The CDR3 runs 13 residues. Trimming shortened V by 2 bases and J by 4 bases, and 10 bases separated the two germline ends. Germline CDR1 SQVTM, CDR2 ANQGSEA. The CDR3 protein is CSVESNGADTQYF. The CDR3 nucleotides read TGCAGCGTTGAATCTAACGGGGCAGATACGCAGTATTTT.

This clonotype was detected only a few times. J is TRBJ1-3 and V is TRBV6-2 or TRBV6-3; D is ambiguous. Germline CDR1 MNHEY, CDR2 SVGEGT. The CDR3 totals 14 residues. Trimming stripped 7 bases from V and 1 base from J, with 11 bases between. CDR3 sequence: CASKSSVSGNTIYF. The DNA for the CDR3 is TGTGCCAGCAAATCCTCGGTTTCTGGAAACACCATATATTTT.

The sample holds a few counts of this clonotype. The DNA for the CDR3 is TGCAGTGCTAAAAGGGTCCCGTATCGGGAGACCCAGTACTTC. It codes for CSAKRVPYRETQYF. This chain connects TRBV20-1 to TRBJ2-5, with no clear D. This CDR3 is 14 amino acids long. The germline CDR1 and CDR2 sequences are DFQATT and SNEGSKA (reference sequence). Between the trimmed V and J ends, which lost 4 bases and 5 bases, there was a span of 17 bases.

This clonotype was observed at least ten times. The CDR3 DNA is TGCAGTGCTAGTTCTAGGGTTACGGGGGGGCCTGCAGATACGCAGTATTTT. Residues: CSASSRVTGGPADTQYF. V gene TRBV20-1 combines with J gene TRBJ2-3, with 8 bases fitting TRBD2. V lost 3 bases and J lost 4; bases outside the gene matches: 15. The CDR3 length is 17 residues. Germline-derived CDR1 and CDR2 are DFQATT and SNEGSKA (reference sequence).

The rearrangement joins TRBV6-1 to TRBJ1-2, with D uncertain. V gave up 6 bases and J gave up 2 bases, with 10 bases separating them. The V gene's germline CDR1 is MNHNS and CDR2 SASEGT. This CDR3 spans 13 amino acids. This CDR3 reads CASSLPPNYGYTF. CDR3 DNA sequence: TGTGCCAGCAGCCTCCCTCCGAACTATGGCTACACCTTC.

In this sample, this clonotype turned up a few times. A junction boundary mismatches the germline segment, possibly from a read error. This chain uses TRBV7-7 with TRBJ2-7, with TRBD1 matching 11 bases. In germline, CDR1 is SSHAT, CDR2 FNYEAQ (reference sequence). The CDR3 sequence is 15 residues long. The CDR3 nucleotides are TGTGCTAGCAGCCAGGGACAGGGGGACGGTTACGAGCAGTACTTC. Residues: CASSQGQGDGYEQYF.

This clonotype occurred a few times. The chain combines TRBV7-2 with TRBJ2-1, with 9 bases lining up with TRBD2. The V gene end was trimmed by 2 bases and the J gene end by 4 bases; junction bases not matched to a gene: 6. Germline V gene lookup returns CDR1 SGHTA and CDR2 FQGNSA. The CDR3 is made up of 16 amino acids. The CDR3 sequence: CASSLQVLAGYNEQFF. The CDR3 DNA is TGTGCCAGCAGCTTACAGGTGCTAGCGGGGTACAATGAGCAGTTCTTC.

Only a few counts were recorded for this clonotype. This sequence joins TRBV5-1 and TRBJ1-1, with a possible D match to TRBD1 (6 bases). This CDR3 is 14 amino acids long. V dropped 4 bases and J dropped 1 base, with 11 bases sitting between them. The germline V gene has CDR1 SGHRS and CDR2 YFSETQ. CDR3 in amino acids: CASSGDISNTEAFF. The DNA of the CDR3 is TGCGCCAGCAGCGGGGACATCTCGAACACTGAAGCTTTCTTT.

The chain carries TRBV24-1 and TRBJ2-2; possibly TRBD1 for D (6 bases). The CDR3 totals 13 residues. V lost 7 bases and J 6 bases, leaving 11 bases between the germline ends. Per germline, CDR1 KGHDR and CDR2 SFDVKD. The CDR3 is CATRRGGAGELFF. CDR3 nucleotide sequence: TGTGCCACCAGGCGAGGGGGAGCCGGGGAGCTGTTTTTT.

This clonotype was seen many times. The chain links TRBV6-1 to TRBJ2-5, with a weak D call TRBD2 (6 bases). CDR3 size: 15 residues. Germline lookup yields CDR1 MNHNS and CDR2 SASEGT. With 3 bases removed from V and 1 base from J, the gap between germline ends came to 12 bases. The CDR3 DNA reads as TGTGCCAGCAGTGACGGTGGGGGGACCCAAGAGACCCAGTACTTC. This codes for CASSDGGGTQETQYF.

The V gene is TRBV6-2 or TRBV6-3, the J gene TRBJ2-2; 8 bases match TRBD1. The J segment lost 3 bases and the V segment lost 2 bases, leaving 5 bases of the junction unmatched. Germline CDR1 reads MNHEY; CDR2 reads SVGEGT. The CDR3 covers 16 residues. This CDR3 reads CASSYPDRVDTGELFF. CDR3 nucleotides: TGTGCCAGCAGTTACCCGGACAGGGTGGACACCGGGGAGCTGTTTTTT.

This clonotype was counted a single time. The genes are TRBV6-4 and TRBJ2-6, with D perhaps matching TRBD1 (5 bases). This CDR3 contains 18 residues. V shed 7 bases and J shed 0 bases, with 19 bases lying between them. From germline, CDR1 is MRHNA and CDR2 SNTAGT. In nucleotides, the CDR3 is TGTGCCAGCATAGAATGGGGCAATACCAGCTCTGGGGCCAACGTCCTGACTTTC. Its protein is CASIEWGNTSSGANVLTF.

The sample holds a few counts of this clonotype. The rearrangement links TRBV12-3 or TRBV12-4 to TRBJ2-7; no clear D gene. V was cut by 1 base and J by 7 bases, with 14 bases left in between. This CDR3 region has 14 residues. CDR3 DNA: TGTGCCAGCAGTTTAGGTTACTCCCTACGAGAGCAGTACTTC. Its translation: CASSLGYSLREQYF.

This clonotype was counted only a few times. This chain links TRBV11-2 with TRBJ1-6, with 7 bases lining up with TRBD1. The CDR3 runs to 18 residues. The trim removed 1 base at V and 9 bases at J, leaving 15 bases unmatched. Germline V lookup: CDR1 SGHAT, CDR2 FQNNGV. CDR3 coding DNA: TGTGCCAGCAGCTTAGTAACGCCCACAGGGGCTTTCGGTTCACCCCTCCACTTT. Its translation: CASSLVTPTGAFGSPLHF. The variable domain in full, completed from reference TRBV11-2 and TRBJ1-6, reads EAGVAQSPRYKIIEKRQSVAFWCNPISGHATLYWYQQILGQGPKLLIQFQNNGVVDDSQLPKDRFSAERLKGVDSTLKIQPAKLEDSAVYLCASSLVTPTGAFGSPLHFGNGTRLTVT.

The CDR3 DNA reads TGTGCCTCAAGACTAGCGGGAGAGAGGCGTGAGCAGTTCTTC. It translates to CASRLAGERREQFF. The chain carries TRBV19 and TRBJ2-1; 12 bases match TRBD2. The V gene's germline CDR1 is LNHDA and CDR2 SQIVND (reference sequence). V shed 11 bases and J 9 bases; nucleotides not matched to a gene: 11. This CDR3 comprises 14 residues.

The V call is TRBV5-5, the J call TRBJ2-7; D perhaps matches TRBD2 (5 bases). Germline V gene data show CDR1 as SGHKS and CDR2 as YYEKEE (reference sequence). The CDR3 covers 13 residues. Trimming took off 4 bases at V and 7 bases at J, with 15 bases between the two ends. CDR3 amino acids: CASSLDWEIEQYF. In nucleotides, the CDR3 is TGTGCCAGCAGCCTGGACTGGGAGATAGAGCAGTACTTC.

With regard to this clonotype: The germline gene is not matched at one end of the junction; a read error may be the cause. The V and J genes are TRBV20-1 and TRBJ1-1; unclear D gene. Germline V gives CDR1 DFQATT, CDR2 SNEGSKA (reference sequence). The CDR3 extends over 11 amino acids. In nucleotides, the CDR3 is TGCAGTGTTAGAAGGGTCACTGAAGCTTTCTTT. It encodes CSVRRVTEAFF.

This sequence joins TRBV4-3 and TRBJ1-5; unclear D gene. Trimming left V 1 base short and J 2 bases short, with 12 bases between. This CDR3 is built from 16 residues. Germline V gene data show CDR1 as LGHNA and CDR2 as YSLEER. CDR3 protein: CASSQGKGVGNQPQHF. As DNA, the CDR3 is TGCGCCAGCAGCCAAGGGAAGGGAGTCGGCAATCAGCCCCAGCATTTT.

This clonotype has only a few counts. The V gene is TRBV12-3 or TRBV12-4, the J gene TRBJ2-5; D might be TRBD2 (6 bases). This CDR3 contains 15 residues. V lost 3 bases, J lost 1 base, and 12 bases lay in between. The CDR3 protein is CASSFPAGIQETQYF. As DNA, the CDR3 is TGTGCCAGCAGTTTTCCCGCGGGAATCCAAGAGACCCAGTACTTC.

The chain links TRBV2 to TRBJ2-5; D is unresolved. This CDR3 is 12 amino acids long. V was cut by 6 bases and J by 5 bases, with 10 bases left in between. Per the germline V gene, CDR1 is SNHLY and CDR2 is FYNNEI. The CDR3 reads CASRGRPETQYF. CDR3 in DNA: TGTGCCAGCAGAGGTCGTCCTGAGACCCAGTACTTC.

This sequence joins TRBV6-1 and TRBJ2-2; 10 bases line up with TRBD2. Germline lookup yields CDR1 MNHNS and CDR2 SASEGT. The CDR3 is 15 amino acids. With V trimmed by 7 bases and J by 4 bases, 6 bases remained unmatched. The CDR3 region has the DNA TGTGCCAGCATGGGCCTAGCGGGGGTCACCGGGGAGCTGTTTTTT. Amino acids: CASMGLAGVTGELFF.

The V and J genes are TRBV7-8 and TRBJ2-1; 9 nucleotides align to TRBD2. The CDR3 totals 14 residues. Germline CDR1 is SGHVS and CDR2 is FQNEAQ. V dropped 1 base and J dropped 6; count of bases not matched to a gene: 1. The DNA for the CDR3 is TGTGCCAGCAGCTTAGAGACTAGCGGCAATGAGCAGTTCTTC. Protein sequence: CASSLETSGNEQFF.

The chain recombines TRBV6-1 with TRBJ1-2; D might be TRBD1 (5 bases). Trimming removed 5 bases at V and 1 base at J, with 14 bases between. Per germline, CDR1 MNHNS and CDR2 SASEGT. This CDR3 is built from 15 residues. CDR3 coding DNA: TGTGCCAGCAGTAAGGCCGGGGGGGGTAACTATGGCTACACCTTC. Its translation: CASSKAGGGNYGYTF.

This clonotype occurred a few times. The chain carries TRBV27 and TRBJ2-3; 11 bases agree with TRBD2. V was pared by 0 bases and J by 8 bases, with 7 bases of the junction left unmatched. CDR1 and CDR2 from the germline V gene are MNHEY and SMNVEV (reference sequence). This CDR3 has 16 residues. The CDR3, as DNA: TGTGCCAGCAGTTTATCTACTAGCGGGAGTTATGGTACGCAGTATTTT. It yields the protein CASSLSTSGSYGTQYF.

This clonotype was seen a few times. The chain combines TRBV4-2 with TRBJ2-2, with 10 bases that match TRBD2. Germline CDR1 and CDR2: LGHNA and YNFKEQ. The CDR3 is made up of 15 amino acids. The junction had 0 bases not matched to a gene; V was cut back by 1 base and J by 4 bases. CDR3 sequence (DNA): TGTGCCAGCAGCCAAGGGACTAGCGGCACCGGGGAGCTGTTTTTT. Protein sequence: CASSQGTSGTGELFF.

This clonotype has a handful of counts. This chain links TRBV20-1 with TRBJ2-5; TRBD1 is a possible D gene (5 bases). Germline assignment: CDR1 DFQATT and CDR2 SNEGSKA (reference sequence). The CDR3 is 13 amino acids. V lost 6 bases, J lost 4 bases, and 15 bases lay in between. The CDR3 region is CSAIRQLGETQYF. In DNA form, the CDR3 reads TGCAGTGCAATCAGACAGTTGGGAGAGACCCAGTACTTC.

Only a few counts were recorded for this clonotype. The chain has TRBV29-1 and TRBJ2-7; 13 bases match TRBD2. With 6 bases clipped from V and 4 bases from J, the junction kept 9 bases outside the gene matches. Per the germline V gene, CDR1 is SQVTM and CDR2 is ANQGSEA. The CDR3 covers 15 residues. The CDR3 coding sequence is TGCAGCGTAGGACTAGCGGGAGTTAGTCGTTACGAGCAGTACTTC. It codes for CSVGLAGVSRYEQYF.